The 7 T cell receptor beta chains reported below all come from one sample, sequenced in a study of blood T cell repertoires in COVID-19. Sequenced by immunoSEQ multiplex PCR; TCRdb stores in-frame clones only, minus some. The data contain 150,000 to 200,000 clones, around four fifths of them singletons. Sequenced material: PBMCs or T cells enriched from blood (not recorded which). These receptor sequences come from a woman in her sixties or seventies who had recovered from COVID-19.

The table lists this clone with a few counts. The chain recombines TRBV19 with TRBJ1-2, with D maybe TRBD1 (5 bases). Between the trimmed V and J ends, which lost 7 bases and 5 bases, there was a span of 17 bases. Germline V gives CDR1 LNHDA, CDR2 SQIVND (reference sequence). CDR3 length: 14 residues. CDR3 DNA: TGTGCCAGTATCGCTTTTGGGACTGGATATGGCTACACCTTC. Its protein is CASIAFGTGYGYTF. The full variable domain, in which reference TRBV19 and TRBJ1-2 provide the parts outside the CDR3, is DGGITQSPKYLFRKEGQNVTLSCEQNLNHDAMYWYRQDPGQGLRLIYYSQIVNDFQKGDIAEGYSVSREKKESFPLTVTSAQKNPTAFYLCASIAFGTGYGYTFGSGTRLTVV.

The rearrangement links TRBV21-1 to TRBJ1-5. TRBV21-1 is deemed a pseudogene. CDR3 length: 9 amino acids. The CDR3 spells CASSNSQHF. In DNA, the CDR3 is TGTGCCAGCAGCAATTCTCAGCATTTT.

This chain links TRBV10-3 with TRBJ1-6, with D uncertain. Germline loops: CDR1 ENHRY, CDR2 SYGVKD. V gave up 4 bases and J gave up 7 bases, with 11 bases separating them. The CDR3 is 14 residues long. The CDR3 DNA sequence: TGTGCCATCAGTGTAACAGAGACCAATTCACCCCTCCACTTT. Translated: CAISVTETNSPLHF.

The chain couples TRBV28 to TRBJ2-5; 13 nucleotides match TRBD2. This CDR3 is built from 17 residues. The V gene end was trimmed by 0 bases and the J gene end by 7 bases; junction bases not matched to a gene: 8. Germline V gene sequence: CDR1 MDHEN, CDR2 SYDVKM. CDR3 coding DNA: TGTGCCAGCAGTTTATGGGAGACTAGCGGGAGGACAGGGACCCAGTACTTC. It specifies CASSLWETSGRTGTQYF.

The chain links TRBV30 to TRBJ2-7; D not certain. Germline V lookup: CDR1 GTSNPN, CDR2 SVGIG (reference sequence). V lost 5 bases, J lost 0 bases, and 8 bases lay in between. The CDR3 runs 12 residues. CDR3 in DNA: TGTGCCTGGGGAATCCTCTCCTACGAGCAGTACTTC. This sequence encodes CAWGILSYEQYF.

The CDR3 nucleotides are TGTGCCAGCAGTTTGTCGGGCAGGGGGACTGAAAAACTGTTTTTT. Encoded protein: CASSLSGRGTEKLFF. This rearrangement joins TRBV28 to TRBJ1-4; 7 positions agree with TRBD1. Germline lookup yields CDR1 MDHEN and CDR2 SYDVKM. CDR3 length: 15 amino acids. Germline trimming cut 3 bases from V and 7 bases from J; bases unmatched to any gene: 8.

V gene TRBV9 combines with J gene TRBJ2-5, with 9 bases aligning to TRBD2. The CDR3 covers 17 residues. The germline CDR1 and CDR2 sequences are SGDLS and YYNGEE. V lost 0 bases and J lost 2; bases outside the gene matches: 8. CDR3 region: CASSVGPVTSGQETQYF. The CDR3, as DNA: TGTGCCAGCAGCGTAGGGCCCGTGACTAGCGGACAAGAGACCCAGTACTTC.